Detailed here is one T cell receptor (beta chain). Its antigen is currently not known. No much larger clone is present one base from it, and per-base qualities are unavailable. The data belong to a study of T cell repertoires in cytomegalovirus infection (dated by TCRdb to between 2018 and 2021). About the investigation overall: Alongside well-studied HLA-B-restricted epitopes, the peptide stimulations were aimed at recently identified HLA-C-restricted CMV epitopes, whose presentation resists viral immunomodulation. Because public TCR beta signatures pointed to carriage of CMV infection together with the matching HLA type, the HLA type of each donor mattered for the analysis. Overall study outcomes, separate from this receptor: In both this cohort and an independent approximately 350-donor cohort, the cumulative frequency of public TCR beta family members distinguished carriers of CMV infection plus the relevant HLA type. The ex vivo response was dominated by HLA-C-restricted CMV-specific TCR beta clonotypes, and the single most frequent clonotype in two of eight donors was supplied by these HLA-C-restricted clonotypes.

Including cysteine and phenylalanine, the CDR3 has 19 amino acids. The entry retains the CDR3 DNA only, 57 bases that are in frame from base 1. The germline V gene yields MNHNS for CDR1 and SASEGT for CDR2. Trimming removed 6 bases from V and 0 bases from J, leaving 26 bases between the germline ends. The data were produced on an Illumina HiSeq 1500. TCRdb reprocessed the public reads (quality trimming at Q25 with fastp, clone calling with MiXCR) and kept in-frame beta chains. CDR3 protein sequences are deduplicated, and each keeps its most common genes and DNA. This sample lists 900,000 to 950,000 distinct CDR3 sequences; approximately 33% were detected once. The ten largest make up around 15% of the sample. The sample's treatment or condition label is to be understood as: in vitro stimulation with specific CMV peptide epitopes to enrich CMV-specific T cells.

The V and J segments used are TRBV6-1 and TRBJ1-2; too little of a D gene remains to name it. This specimen consisted of cultured CD8+ T cells from PBMCs, obtained from culture after CMV antigen stimulation. The clonotype originates from a human donor in good health (CMV status not recorded). Some clones in this sample may be carry-over from other donors' samples. The CDR3 loop reads CASRQPPPSVETANYGYTF. The nucleotides read TGTGCCAGCAGACAACCCCCGCCGTCGGTAGAGACGGCTAACTATGGCTACACCTTC.